The rows below give T cell receptor beta chains drawn from one sample of a study of T-cell memory formation after mild COVID-19. In TCRdb, the 5' RACE reads were re-called with MiXCR into one record per CDR3 protein. The table records over 350,000 distinct CDR3 sequences, around a sixth of them present only once. Material: PBMCs or a T cell subset sorted from them (not recorded which). The receptor source for this set is a man in his late teens or twenties who had mild COVID-19 (a few samples of this study predate the infection). Cell type and time point are not known. The CDR3 runs from the conserved cysteine through the conserved F or W. A D gene is named only where the DNA matches it firmly. Clone size is shown for a subset of rows, as once, few, many or a class of expanded clone.

NA	TRBV12-3/TRBV12-4	TRBJ1-5	NA	CASAKGRDQPQHF	TGTGCCAGCGCTAAGGGGAGGGATCAGCCCCAGCATTTT
TRBD2	TRBV6-6	TRBJ2-7	few	CASSSTSGPSYEQYF	TGTGCCAGCAGTTCGACTAGCGGGCCGTCCTACGAGCAGTACTTC
TRBD1	TRBV3-1	TRBJ1-2	few	CASSQATGGYGYTF	TGTGCCAGCAGCCAAGCTACAGGGGGCTATGGCTACACCTTC
NA	TRBV7-9	TRBJ1-6	few	CASSLGDPSLHF	TGTGCCAGCAGCTTAGGGGACCCCTCCCTCCACTTT
TRBD1	TRBV3-1	TRBJ2-1	NA	CASRRTGPSSYNEQFF	TGTGCCAGCAGGAGGACAGGACCAAGCTCCTACAATGAGCAGTTCTTC
NA	TRBV5-5	TRBJ1-6	NA	CASSPSGDTDSPLHF	TGTGCCAGCAGCCCCTCAGGGGATACGGATTCACCCCTCCACTTT
NA	TRBV6-6	TRBJ1-5	few	CASSTDKYSNQPQHF	TGTGCCAGCAGCACAGACAAGTATAGCAATCAGCCCCAGCATTTT
TRBD1	TRBV5-1	TRBJ2-7	NA	CASSSGGQAPYEQYF	TGCGCCAGCAGCTCTGGGGGACAGGCTCCCTACGAGCAGTACTTC
TRBD2	TRBV7-2	TRBJ2-5	NA	CASSSLAGGVETQYF	TGTGCCAGCAGCTCTCTAGCGGGGGGTGTAGAGACCCAGTACTTC
TRBD1	TRBV12-3/TRBV12-4	TRBJ2-3	few	CASSVGQGSLDTQYF	TGTGCCAGCAGTGTGGGACAGGGGTCGTTAGATACGCAGTATTTT
NA	TRBV12-3/TRBV12-4	TRBJ2-3	few	CASSPMSGGPTDTQYF	TGTGCCAGCAGCCCCATGTCGGGGGGCCCCACAGATACGCAGTATTTT
NA	TRBV27	TRBJ1-2	few	CASSLSAISGYTF	TGTGCCAGCAGTTTATCGGCCATATCGGGCTACACCTTC
NA	TRBV6-2/TRBV6-3	TRBJ2-3	few	CASSLRPPGTDTQYF	TGTGCCAGCAGTCTTCGCCCCCCGGGGACAGATACGCAGTATTTT
NA	TRBV5-1	TRBJ2-3	NA	CASSVIRTDTQYF	TGCGCCAGCAGCGTCATACGCACAGATACGCAGTATTTT
NA	TRBV27	TRBJ2-1	few	CASSLIGLASYNEQFF	TGTGCCAGCAGTTTAATTGGCCTAGCTTCCTACAATGAGCAGTTCTTC
NA	TRBV5-5	TRBJ2-1	NA	CASSRFTAPYNEQFF	TGTGCCAGCAGCCGATTTACGGCCCCCTACAATGAGCAGTTCTTC
TRBD1	TRBV20-1	TRBJ1-4	NA	CSASQIRGGNEKLFF	TGCAGTGCTTCACAAATCAGGGGGGGTAATGAAAAACTGTTTTTT
NA	TRBV28	TRBJ1-1	NA	CASSLWGLGVVTEAFF	TGTGCCAGCAGTTTGTGGGGGTTAGGTGTAGTCACTGAAGCTTTCTTT
TRBD1	TRBV7-9	TRBJ2-7	NA	CASSLPTGTGAEQYF	TGTGCCAGCAGCTTACCAACCGGAACAGGGGCCGAGCAGTACTTC
NA	TRBV28	TRBJ2-5	few	CASRPRGPQETQYF	TGTGCCAGCAGACCTCGGGGTCCACAAGAGACCCAGTACTTC
NA	TRBV6-2/TRBV6-3	TRBJ1-5	NA	CASSYSVVHQPQHF	TGTGCCAGCAGTTACTCGGTGGTTCACCAGCCCCAGCATTTT
NA	TRBV6-5	TRBJ2-7	once	CASGPFYEQYF	TGTGCCAGCGGACCTTTCTACGAGCAGTACTTC
NA	TRBV12-3/TRBV12-4	TRBJ1-1	NA	CASTLQLNTEAFF	TGTGCCAGCACTCTACAGCTGAACACTGAAGCTTTCTTT
TRBD1	TRBV28	TRBJ1-2	NA	CASGLGQEYGYTF	TGTGCCAGCGGACTGGGACAGGAGTATGGCTACACCTTC
NA	TRBV3-1	TRBJ1-1	NA	CASSHSDRLAFF	TGTGCCAGCAGCCACTCTGACAGACTAGCTTTCTTT
NA	TRBV6-6	TRBJ2-3	few	CASSYRTPVKRDTQYF	TGTGCCAGCAGTTACAGGACACCGGTAAAACGCGATACGCAGTATTTT
NA	TRBV7-8	TRBJ2-5	NA	CASSFGETETQYF	TGTGCCAGCAGCTTCGGGGAAACGGAGACCCAGTACTTC
TRBD1	TRBV29-1	TRBJ2-7	few	CSVEGQRRNEQYF	TGCAGCGTCGAGGGACAGCGCAGAAACGAGCAGTACTTC
TRBD2	TRBV4-3	TRBJ2-4	few	CASSQDLAGGNIQYF	TGCGCCAGCAGCCAAGACCTAGCGGGGGGGAACATTCAGTACTTC
NA	TRBV12-3/TRBV12-4	TRBJ1-1	NA	CASVGGLGTEAFF	TGTGCCAGTGTTGGGGGGCTGGGCACTGAAGCTTTCTTT
NA	TRBV7-2	TRBJ2-1	NA	CASSLVDSNEQFF	TGTGCCAGCAGCTTAGTGGACAGCAATGAGCAGTTCTTC
NA	TRBV7-9	TRBJ1-6	NA	CASSGRGSASPLHF	TGTGCCAGCAGCGGTCGGGGTTCAGCGTCACCCCTCCACTTT
NA	TRBV4-3	TRBJ1-5	once	CASSQDLRGQQPQHF	TGCGCCAGCAGCCAAGATCTCAGGGGTCAGCAGCCCCAGCATTTT
NA	TRBV9	TRBJ2-1	NA	CASSSRGPPRGSSYNEQFF	TGTGCCAGCAGCTCGCGAGGGCCCCCAAGGGGGAGCTCCTACAATGAGCAGTTCTTC
NA	TRBV7-9	TRBJ2-7	few	CASSPPSLRDNYEQYF	TGTGCCAGCAGTCCTCCCTCCCTGCGGGACAACTACGAGCAGTACTTC
NA	TRBV7-2	TRBJ1-2	few	CASSARRPVFYGYTF	TGTGCCAGCAGCGCCCGCCGACCGGTTTTCTATGGCTACACCTTC
TRBD1	TRBV7-2	TRBJ2-3	NA	CASRSGTGGLNTQYF	TGTGCCAGCAGGTCCGGGACAGGGGGCTTGAATACGCAGTATTTT
NA	TRBV29-1	TRBJ1-3	NA	CSIGGSGNTIYF	TGCAGCATAGGGGGCTCTGGAAACACCATATATTTT
NA	TRBV7-9	TRBJ1-1	few	CASTDRGRETEAFF	TGTGCCAGCACAGATAGGGGTCGGGAAACTGAAGCTTTCTTT
TRBD1	TRBV18	TRBJ2-1	few	CASSPDRDSYNEQFF	TGTGCCAGCTCACCAGACAGGGACTCCTACAATGAGCAGTTCTTC
NA	TRBV9	TRBJ1-1	NA	CASSVGVGSEAFF	TGTGCCAGCAGCGTAGGAGTCGGCAGTGAAGCTTTCTTT
NA	TRBV5-1	TRBJ2-1	many	CASSLGPGLGSYNEQFF	TGCGCCAGCAGCCTGGGCCCGGGACTCGGCTCCTACAATGAGCAGTTCTTC